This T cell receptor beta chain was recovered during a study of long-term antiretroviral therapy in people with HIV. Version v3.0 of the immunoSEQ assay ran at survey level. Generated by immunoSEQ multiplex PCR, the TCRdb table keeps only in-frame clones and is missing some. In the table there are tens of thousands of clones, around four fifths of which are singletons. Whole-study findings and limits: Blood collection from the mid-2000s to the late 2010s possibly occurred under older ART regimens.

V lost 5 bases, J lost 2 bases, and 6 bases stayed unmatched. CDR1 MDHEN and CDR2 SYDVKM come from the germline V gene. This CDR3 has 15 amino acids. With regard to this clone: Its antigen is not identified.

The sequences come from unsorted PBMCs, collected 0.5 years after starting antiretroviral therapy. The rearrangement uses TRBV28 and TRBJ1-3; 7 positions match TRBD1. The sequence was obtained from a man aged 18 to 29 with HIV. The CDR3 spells CASSAAGTAGNTIYF. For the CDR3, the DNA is TGTGCCAGCAGTGCAGCCGGGACAGCTGGAAACACCATATATTTT.